This T cell receptor beta chain was identified in a study of response to subunit inactivated influenza vaccine (dated by TCRdb to between 2017 and 2018). Notes on the research overall: Deep quantitative T cell receptor repertoire profiling was used in the study to track responses to a trivalent subunit inactivated influenza vaccine.

Receptor amplification or capture employed RT-PCR. Sequenced on an Illumina HiSeq 2500. Clones were called with MiXCR by TCRdb after fastp trimmed the public reads at Q25, and only in-frame beta chains were retained. Identical CDR3 proteins give one entry, which carries the most common genes and DNA. The sample table holds about 520,000 distinct CDR3 sequences, of which approximately 7.3% were seen once. The ten top clones hold about an eighth of the sample. This clonotype was counted between two and nine times. Which antigen it targets is not known. No per-base quality is available; no much larger clone lies one base away. What the work shows at the level of the full study, not this receptor alone: The authors suggested that each seasonal influenza vaccination may recruit only a limited number of new T cells.

There are 14 amino acids in the CDR3, from cysteine to phenylalanine inclusive. Only the CDR3 DNA is retained, 42 bases long and in frame from the first base. Sequences SGHTA (CDR1) and FQGNSA (CDR2) are obtained from the germline V gene. Trimming costs V 5 bases and J 6 bases, and their ends lie 14 bases apart. The sequences come from PBMCs from blood, collected 23 to 25 months after vaccination. The chain is made from TRBV7-2 and TRBJ2-4, with a weak D call of TRBD1 (7 bases match). This TCR came from a man between 50 and 69 years old who received an inactivated influenza vaccine. Donor details come from another sample of the same person, matched by shared clones. Here the CDR3 is given as CASSLRGAGNIQYF. DNA sequence: TGTGCCAGCAGCCTCAGGGGGGCGGGAAACATTCAGTACTTC. Extended through the reference TRBV7-2 and TRBJ2-4 proteins, this CDR3 yields the full variable domain: GAGVSQSPSNKVTEKGKDVELRCDPISGHTALYWYRQSLGQGLEFLIYFQGNSAPDKSGLPSDRFSAERTGGSVSTLTIQRTQQEDSAVYLCASSLRGAGNIQYFGAGTRLSVL.